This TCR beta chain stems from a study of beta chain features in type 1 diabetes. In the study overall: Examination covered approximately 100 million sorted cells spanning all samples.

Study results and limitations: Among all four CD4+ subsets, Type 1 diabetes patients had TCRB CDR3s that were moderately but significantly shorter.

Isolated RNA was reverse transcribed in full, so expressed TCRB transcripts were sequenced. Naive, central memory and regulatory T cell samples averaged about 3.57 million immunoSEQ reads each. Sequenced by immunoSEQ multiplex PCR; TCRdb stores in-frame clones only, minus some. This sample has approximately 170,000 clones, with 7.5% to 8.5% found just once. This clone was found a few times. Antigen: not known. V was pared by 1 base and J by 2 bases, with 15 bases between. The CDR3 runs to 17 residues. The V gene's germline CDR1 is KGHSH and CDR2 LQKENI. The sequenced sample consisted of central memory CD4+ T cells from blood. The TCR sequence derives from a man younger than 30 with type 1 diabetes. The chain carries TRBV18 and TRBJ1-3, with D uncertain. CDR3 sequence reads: CASSPRLAEIAGNTIYF. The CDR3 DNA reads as TGTGCCAGCTCACCACGTTTAGCGGAGATCGCTGGAAACACCATATATTTT.